The rows below give T cell receptor beta chains drawn from one sample of a study of technical replicates of blood from a handful of donors. Method: immunoSEQ multiplex PCR; TCRdb's copy keeps in-frame clones and lacks some. The sample has around 100,000 clones; about 95% are singletons. What was sequenced was T cells isolated from PBMCs. The receptors come from a human donor in good health. CDR3s include the opening cysteine and the closing phenylalanine or tryptophan. Fields, in order: CDR3 DNA, CDR3 protein, J gene, D gene, CDR3 length, clone size, V gene. D genes are given only for firm matches. Size is omitted from some rows. Given values are once, few, many or a class for expanded clones.

cdr3_nt: TGTGCCAGCAGTCGGGCACGGGATCCCTACGAGCAGTACTTC
cdr3_aa: CASSRARDPYEQYF
j_call: TRBJ2-7
d_call: -
cdr3_length: 14
clone_size: -
v_call: TRBV7-9

cdr3_nt: TGTGCCAGCAGCCCCCGCCTAGCGGTCTACAATGAGCAGTTCTTC
cdr3_aa: CASSPRLAVYNEQFF
j_call: TRBJ2-1
d_call: TRBD2
cdr3_length: 15
clone_size: -
v_call: TRBV9

cdr3_nt: TGTATCGGGGGAGTGTGGGGATCTGGGGCCAACGTCCTGACTTTC
cdr3_aa: CIGGVWGSGANVLTF
j_call: TRBJ2-6
d_call: -
cdr3_length: 15
clone_size: once
v_call: TRBV5-6

cdr3_nt: TGTGCCAGCAGCTTAGCTGGGCAGTCCTACGAGCAGTACTTC
cdr3_aa: CASSLAGQSYEQYF
j_call: TRBJ2-7
d_call: -
cdr3_length: 14
clone_size: -
v_call: TRBV11-2

cdr3_nt: TGCGCCAGCAGTGAGGAGCGGGAGGTGGAAAACGAGCAGTACTTC
cdr3_aa: CASSEEREVENEQYF
j_call: TRBJ2-7
d_call: TRBD2
cdr3_length: 15
clone_size: -
v_call: TRBV10-2

cdr3_nt: TGTGCCAGCAGCTTAAGGCGGGCCAGTGACCTGACTTTC
cdr3_aa: CASSLRRASDLTF
j_call: TRBJ2-6
d_call: -
cdr3_length: 13
clone_size: -
v_call: TRBV7-2

cdr3_nt: TGTGCCAGCAGCTTTGGACTTTACGAGCAGTACTTC
cdr3_aa: CASSFGLYEQYF
j_call: TRBJ2-7
d_call: -
cdr3_length: 12
clone_size: -
v_call: TRBV5-4

cdr3_nt: TGTGCCAGCAGGCTAAGGAGCTCCTACAATGAGCAGTTCTTC
cdr3_aa: CASRLRSSYNEQFF
j_call: TRBJ2-1
d_call: -
cdr3_length: 14
clone_size: once
v_call: TRBV27

cdr3_nt: TGTGCCAGTAGTAGCGACAGCTACGAGCAGTACTTC
cdr3_aa: CASSSDSYEQYF
j_call: TRBJ2-7
d_call: -
cdr3_length: 12
clone_size: few
v_call: TRBV19

cdr3_nt: TGTGCCAGCAGCCCGCCCTCAGGGACTGGTTCTGGGGAGACCCAGTACTTC
cdr3_aa: CASSPPSGTGSGETQYF
j_call: TRBJ2-5
d_call: -
cdr3_length: 17
clone_size: -
v_call: TRBV9

cdr3_nt: TGTGCCACCGGGTTCGACAGGCATAATGAAAAACTGTTTTTT
cdr3_aa: CATGFDRHNEKLFF
j_call: TRBJ1-4
d_call: -
cdr3_length: 14
clone_size: -
v_call: TRBV15

cdr3_nt: TGTGCCAGCAGCTTAATGCCCAGCGGGAGTTTATCAGAGACCCAGTACTTC
cdr3_aa: CASSLMPSGSLSETQYF
j_call: TRBJ2-5
d_call: TRBD2
cdr3_length: 17
clone_size: -
v_call: TRBV7-3

cdr3_nt: TGTGCCAGCAGCTGGGACAGAGACACCGGGGAGCTGTTTTTT
cdr3_aa: CASSWDRDTGELFF
j_call: TRBJ2-2
d_call: TRBD1
cdr3_length: 14
clone_size: -
v_call: TRBV6-5

cdr3_nt: TGTGCCTGGAGTGTCCCCCCTAATGGCGGGAATGAGCAGTTCTTC
cdr3_aa: CAWSVPPNGGNEQFF
j_call: TRBJ2-1
d_call: -
cdr3_length: 15
clone_size: -
v_call: TRBV30

cdr3_nt: TGTGCCATCAGTGAGGTCCGTTCCTACGAGCAGTACTTC
cdr3_aa: CAISEVRSYEQYF
j_call: TRBJ2-7
d_call: -
cdr3_length: 13
clone_size: few
v_call: TRBV10-3

cdr3_nt: TGTGCCAGCAGCTTGCACGGACTAGCGGGGAGCGATGAGCAGTTCTTC
cdr3_aa: CASSLHGLAGSDEQFF
j_call: TRBJ2-1
d_call: TRBD2
cdr3_length: 16
clone_size: -
v_call: TRBV5-4